This TCR beta chain was identified in a study of cytomegalovirus exposure and HLA in healthy donors. PCR involved 60 Vbeta and 13 Jbeta primers. Generated by immunoSEQ multiplex PCR, the TCRdb table keeps only in-frame clones and is missing some. Here the sample spans about 130,000 clones, 75% being singletons. CDR1 and CDR2 from the germline V gene are PRHDT and FYEKMQ (reference sequence). The CDR3 extends over 17 amino acids. Trimming removed 0 bases from V and 1 base from J; junction bases left unmatched: 7. The receptor was derived from a man younger than 45 in good health and CMV-seronegative. The sample taken for sequencing was PBMCs. The chain carries TRBV13 and TRBJ2-7; 9 nucleotides match TRBD1. The CDR3 DNA is TGTGCCAGCAGCTTAGGTCCCAGGACAGGGGAATCCTACGAGCAGTACTTC. Translation: CASSLGPRTGESYEQYF.